This section outlines one T cell receptor (beta chain) sequence together with its context. Its antigen is still unknown. The germline V gene has CDR1 LNHNV and CDR2 YYDKDF (reference sequence). The ends were cut back, 4 bases at V and 5 bases at J, with 14 bases in the middle. CDR3 length equals 14 residues. The source of the sample is a study of T cell repertoires in cytomegalovirus infection. Study overall: Carrying CMV and the relevant HLA type showed in public TCR beta signatures.

General study findings and limits: Clonotype analysis showed dominance of the ex vivo response by HLA-C-restricted CMV-specific TCR beta clonotypes.

TCRdb called the reads again in MiXCR, with one record for every CDR3 protein. The data contain about a million distinct CDR3 sequences, 25% to 40% of them singletons. The TCR comes from a human donor in good health (CMV status not recorded). Some clones in this sample may be carry-over from other donors' samples. The sample in question was cultured CD8+ T cells from PBMCs, obtained from culture after CMV antigen stimulation. The rearrangement uses TRBV15 and TRBJ1-1; D possibly corresponds to TRBD1 (6 bases). The CDR3 region has the DNA TGTGCCACCAGCACGGAGGGGGGAGGAACTGAAGCTTTCTTT. This codes for CATSTEGGGTEAFF.